Below, 23 T cell receptor beta chains from the same sample are listed, as sequenced in a study of shared T cell receptors in the human thymus. Generated by immunoSEQ multiplex PCR, the TCRdb table keeps only in-frame clones and is missing some. This table holds around 65,000 clones, roughly 95% found once. The sequencing input was thymocytes. The receptor source for this set is a human donor.

This clone is a singleton in its sample. This chain joins TRBV7-9 and TRBJ2-7, with D possibly matching TRBD1 (5 bases). The CDR3 contains 16 residues. V dropped 4 bases and J dropped 4 bases, with 20 bases sitting between them. Germline CDR1 SEHNR, CDR2 FQNEAQ (reference sequence). This chain's CDR3 is CASSSIDSQGRYEQYF. The CDR3 DNA is TGTGCCAGCAGCTCCATCGACAGCCAGGGCAGGTACGAGCAGTACTTC.

The CDR3 DNA reads TGTGCCAGTAGTATAGTCAGGGGGGAGACCCAGTACTTC. Translated: CASSIVRGETQYF. V is TRBV19 and J is TRBJ2-5, with 7 bases matching TRBD1. CDR1 is LNHDA, CDR2 SQIVND, per germline (reference sequence). J gave up 5 bases and V 1 base, and 1 base lay outside the gene matches. CDR3 length equals 13 residues. The full variable domain, completed using reference TRBV19 and TRBJ2-5, is DGGITQSPKYLFRKEGQNVTLSCEQNLNHDAMYWYRQDPGQGLRLIYYSQIVNDFQKGDIAEGYSVSREKKESFPLTVTSAQKNPTAFYLCASSIVRGETQYFGPGTRLLVL.

The chain combines TRBV4-1 with TRBJ2-5; D is possibly TRBD1 (5 bases). The V gene's germline CDR1 is MGHRA and CDR2 YSYEKL. This CDR3 is 17 amino acids long. V shed 0 bases and J shed 4 bases, with 18 bases lying between them. This chain's CDR3 is CASSQDSTGRRRETQYF. In DNA, the CDR3 is TGCGCCAGCAGCCAAGATTCTACAGGACGCCGCAGAGAGACCCAGTACTTC.

This chain joins TRBV28 and TRBJ2-7; D unresolved. This CDR3 comprises 12 residues. From germline, CDR1 is MDHEN and CDR2 SYDVKM. Trimming pared 2 bases from V and 1 base from J, leaving 3 bases between. The CDR3 nucleotides are TGTGCCAGCAGTTTAGGGTCCTACGAGCAGTACTTC. Translating gives CASSLGSYEQYF.

V gene TRBV2 combines with J gene TRBJ1-6, with D hard to call. V was pared by 3 bases and J by 7 bases, with 19 bases between. There are 17 residues in the CDR3. Germline lookup yields CDR1 SNHLY and CDR2 FYNNEI. Here the CDR3 DNA reads TGTGCCAGCAGTGATTTTAGTATATCGGGTAGCAATTCACCCCTCCACTTT. Translating gives CASSDFSISGSNSPLHF. Drawing the rest from reference TRBV2 and TRBJ1-6, the complete variable domain is EPEVTQTPSHQVTQMGQEVILRCVPISNHLYFYWYRQILGQKVEFLVSFYNNEISEKSEIFDDQFSVERPDGSNFTLKIRSTKLEDSAMYFCASSDFSISGSNSPLHFGNGTRLTVT.

This sequence joins TRBV5-1 and TRBJ1-3, with 7 bases aligning to TRBD1. Losses at the gene ends were 0 bases for V and 3 bases for J; bases not matched to a gene: 21. From germline, CDR1 is SGHRS and CDR2 YFSETQ. This CDR3 is built from 21 residues. The CDR3 DNA sequence: TGCGCCAGCAGCTTGGGGCCCACTACTTTATCCCCAGGGGGAGGTGGAAACACCATATATTTT. Its protein is CASSLGPTTLSPGGGGNTIYF. The full variable domain, in which reference TRBV5-1 and TRBJ1-3 provide the parts outside the CDR3, is KAGVTQTPRYLIKTRGQQVTLSCSPISGHRSVSWYQQTPGQGLQFLFEYFSETQRNKGNFPGRFSGRQFSNSRSEMNVSTLELGDSALYLCASSLGPTTLSPGGGGNTIYFGEGSWLTVV.

This sequence joins TRBV5-8 and TRBJ1-6; TRBD1 matches 9 bases. Germline trimming cut 7 bases from V and 7 bases from J; bases unmatched to any gene: 3. The CDR3 contains 13 residues. Germline-derived CDR1 and CDR2 are SGHTS and YDEGEE. This CDR3 is CASDGQGNSPLHF. Here the CDR3 DNA reads TGTGCCAGCGATGGACAGGGGAATTCACCCCTCCACTTT.

V is TRBV28 and J is TRBJ1-4, with 8 bases fitting TRBD1. Germline values: CDR1 MDHEN, CDR2 SYDVKM. This CDR3 comprises 20 residues. V shed 3 bases and J 0 bases; nucleotides not matched to a gene: 15. CDR3 loop: CASSFFVRRDRQATNEKLFF. The CDR3 nucleotides are TGTGCCAGCAGTTTTTTCGTCCGAAGGGACAGGCAAGCAACTAATGAAAAACTGTTTTTT.

This clone was counted once. The chain links TRBV7-3 to TRBJ2-7; D unresolved. Deletions cut 2 bases from V and 2 bases from J, with 16 bases between. Germline V lookup: CDR1 SGHTA, CDR2 FQGTGA. This CDR3 is built from 16 residues. CDR3 coding DNA: TGTGCCAGCAGCTTATCATTCAATCTATATCCCTACGAGCAGTACTTC. This encodes CASSLSFNLYPYEQYF. The complete variable domain, with remaining parts taken from reference TRBV7-3 and TRBJ2-7, reads GAGVSQTPSNKVTEKGKYVELRCDPISGHTALYWYRQSLGQGPEFLIYFQGTGAADDSGLPNDRFFAVRPEGSVSTLKIQRTERGDSAVYLCASSLSFNLYPYEQYFGPGTRLTVT.

The CDR3 here is CASSLRSSPFYEQYF. CDR3 in DNA: TGTGCCAGCAGCTTACGATCGTCCCCATTCTACGAGCAGTACTTC. This chain uses TRBV7-8 with TRBJ2-7; D remains ambiguous. V was clipped by 2 bases and J by 3 bases, with 14 bases between them. This CDR3 is built from 15 residues. CDR1 and CDR2 (germline): SGHVS, FQNEAQ.

The gene calls are TRBV5-1 and TRBJ1-2; D perhaps matches TRBD1 (6 bases). Trimming pared 0 bases from V and 5 bases from J, leaving 23 bases between. Germline assignment: CDR1 SGHRS and CDR2 YFSETQ. The CDR3 length is 18 residues. This CDR3 is CASSLGAEQGNPTYGYTF. The DNA of the CDR3 is TGCGCCAGCAGCTTGGGGGCGGAACAGGGCAACCCGACTTATGGCTACACCTTC.

The chain is built from TRBV6-4 and TRBJ1-2; 8 bases line up with TRBD1. The CDR3 loop spans 15 amino acids. V dropped 8 bases and J dropped 4; count of bases not matched to a gene: 12. Looked up from germline, CDR1 is MRHNA and CDR2 is SNTAGT. CDR3: CASHLTGGGGYGYTF. DNA of the CDR3: TGTGCCAGCCATCTCACAGGGGGTGGAGGCTATGGCTACACCTTC.

This sequence joins TRBV27 and TRBJ2-2; 10 nucleotides match TRBD1. J was trimmed by 6 bases and V by 1 base; bases with no gene match: 8. The CDR3 consists of 17 residues. The germline V gene encodes CDR1 MNHEY and CDR2 SMNVEV (reference sequence). Written as DNA, the CDR3 is TGTGCCAGCAGTTTATTAGAAACAGGACAGGGGGCCGGGGAGCTGTTTTTT. Its protein product is CASSLLETGQGAGELFF.

Worth noting for this clone: The junction shows a germline mismatch at one end, possibly a read error. The rearrangement links TRBV28 to TRBJ1-2; D might be TRBD1 (5 bases). In germline, CDR1 is MDHEN, CDR2 SYDVKM. The CDR3 consists of 14 residues. Here the CDR3 reads CASSRYRQFYGYAF. CDR3 sequence (DNA): TGTGCCAGCAGTCGGTACCGACAGTTCTATGGCTACGCCTTC.

The rearrangement links TRBV6-1 to TRBJ1-1; D is uncertain. Trimming pared 8 bases from V and 4 bases from J, leaving 8 bases between. Germline V gene lookup returns CDR1 MNHNS and CDR2 SASEGT. The CDR3 spans 11 residues. This CDR3 reads CASVLSTEAFF. The CDR3, as DNA: TGTGCCAGCGTCCTGAGCACTGAAGCTTTCTTT.

The chain carries TRBV5-6 and TRBJ2-2, with a tentative D call TRBD2 (6 bases). The CDR3 has 16 residues. Germline V gene sequence: CDR1 SGHDT, CDR2 YYEEEE. The ends were cut back, 0 bases at V and 6 bases at J, with 15 bases in the middle. The CDR3 sequence is CASSLASTRRPGELFF. Here the CDR3 DNA reads TGTGCCAGCAGCTTGGCCTCGACTAGAAGGCCCGGGGAGCTGTTTTTT.

This clone appeared once. This chain connects TRBV5-6 to TRBJ1-1; D remains unclear. CDR3 length equals 13 residues. V was shortened by 2 bases and J by 4 bases, with 9 bases between the two germline ends. Germline CDR1 is SGHDT and CDR2 is YYEEEE. This CDR3 reads CASSFHGGTEAFF. The CDR3 DNA sequence: TGTGCCAGCAGCTTCCATGGTGGCACTGAAGCTTTCTTT.

The V call is TRBV6-5, the J call TRBJ1-5; 7 bases fit TRBD1. The ends lost 0 bases at V and 7 bases at J; junction bases unmatched: 6. The CDR3 extends over 15 amino acids. Germline V gene lookup returns CDR1 MNHEY and CDR2 SVGAGI. The CDR3 region is CASSYSPGGKQPQHF. CDR3 DNA: TGTGCCAGCAGTTACTCTCCAGGGGGTAAACAGCCCCAGCATTTT.

V gene TRBV7-2 combines with J gene TRBJ1-1, with D possibly TRBD1 on 5 matching bases. Germline CDR1 SGHTA, CDR2 FQGNSA. The CDR3 consists of 11 residues. V lost 8 bases to trimming and J lost 10 bases, with 14 bases between them. CDR3 in DNA: TGTGCCAGCGGGTCAGCCAGGGTAGCTTTCTTT. Its protein product is CASGSARVAFF.

The chain links TRBV30 to TRBJ1-2; D ambiguous. Trimming took off 1 base at V and 2 bases at J, with 11 bases between the two ends. CDR1 is GTSNPN, CDR2 SVGIG, per germline (reference sequence). The CDR3 length is 14 residues. The CDR3 DNA reads TGTGCCTGGAGTGCCCGGGCTCCAAACTATGGCTACACCTTC. As protein: CAWSARAPNYGYTF.

The chain couples TRBV14 to TRBJ1-1; 9 bases match TRBD1. From germline, CDR1 is SGHDN and CDR2 FVKESK. With 3 bases clipped from V and 10 bases from J, the junction kept 9 bases outside the gene matches. The CDR3 has 14 amino acids. CDR3 residues: CASSQRQGVLPAFF. For the CDR3, the DNA is TGTGCCAGCAGCCAGAGACAGGGGGTATTACCAGCTTTCTTT.

The count of this clone is one. The chain links TRBV5-6 to TRBJ2-7; TRBD2 aligns across 9 bases. Trimming at V came to 1 base and at J to 6 bases, leaving 14 bases not matched to a gene. The CDR3 contains 17 residues. From germline, CDR1 is SGHDT and CDR2 YYEEEE. CDR3: CASSLFYAGGRHSEQYF. DNA for the CDR3: TGTGCCAGCAGCTTGTTTTATGCGGGGGGGCGCCATTCCGAGCAGTACTTC.

The genes are TRBV6-5 and TRBJ1-4; D unclear. Germline assignment: CDR1 MNHEY and CDR2 SVGAGI. Trimming removed 0 bases from V and 8 bases from J, with 13 bases in between. The CDR3 length is 15 residues. The CDR3 DNA reads as TGTGCCAGCAGTTACTCCAAAGGGATTCGGGAAAAACTGTTTTTT. Its protein product is CASSYSKGIREKLFF.